This record covers a single T cell receptor beta chain. Trimming pared 7 bases from V and 7 bases from J, leaving 19 bases between. CDR1 is LNHDA, CDR2 SQIVND, per germline (reference sequence). The CDR3 extends over 14 amino acids. The sample is drawn from a study of CD8+ T cells in alopecia areata. Extraction and reverse transcription of RNA yielded cDNA as the sequencing template. The data were produced by immunoSEQ multiplex PCR, yet TCRdb's version contains in-frame clones alone and is incomplete. The sample shows hundreds of thousands of clones, approximately 72% of them seen only once. Indicated treatment: oral pan-JAK inhibitor, 5-10 mg twice daily.

The TCR sequence derives from a human donor with alopecia areata. The gene calls are TRBV19 and TRBJ1-2, with D perhaps matching TRBD1 (5 bases). Material: CD4+ T cells sorted from blood, obtained at week 44, from a patient treated with tofacitinib. Here the CDR3 DNA reads TGTGCCAGTACTGCTGGAGGACACCCTCGTGGCTACACCTTC. Protein sequence: CASTAGGHPRGYTF.